The 26 T cell receptor beta chains listed next were all sequenced from one sample in a study of cytotoxic CD8 clonotypes in ibrutinib-treated CLL. TCRdb's table, derived via immunoSEQ multiplex PCR, lists solely in-frame clones and lacks some. The sample holds 53,000 or so clones, 50% to 70% seen once. Sample: PBMCs, taken at disease progression, from a patient treated with ibrutinib. These receptor sequences come from a human donor with chronic lymphocytic leukemia.

J is TRBJ2-3 and V is TRBV18; 7 bases are a match to TRBD1. The V and J ends lost 4 bases and 5 bases, in that order; junction bases with no gene match: 9. The CDR3 runs to 15 residues. Germline CDR1 KGHSH, CDR2 LQKENI. CDR3 in amino acids: CASSLYPGTEDTQYF. DNA for the CDR3: TGTGCCAGCTCACTATATCCAGGGACAGAAGATACGCAGTATTTT. Supplemented by reference TRBV18 and TRBJ2-3, the full variable domain reads NAGVMQNPRHLVRRRGQEARLRCSPMKGHSHVYWYRQLPEEGLKFMVYLQKENIIDESGMPKERFSAEFPKEGPSILRIQQVVRGDSAAYFCASSLYPGTEDTQYFGPGTRLTVL.

At least ten counts were recorded for this clone. This chain joins TRBV6-5 and TRBJ2-3, with TRBD1 matching 8 bases. Trimming removed 2 bases from V and 7 bases from J; junction bases left unmatched: 5. The CDR3 is 14 residues long. Germline assignment: CDR1 MNHEY and CDR2 SVGAGI. The CDR3 protein is CASSYRQGAHTQYF. The DNA of the CDR3 is TGTGCCAGCAGTTACCGGCAGGGGGCTCATACGCAGTATTTT.

The V and J genes are TRBV2 and TRBJ1-5; D may be TRBD1 (6 bases). Deletions cut 8 bases from V and 0 bases from J, with 17 bases between. This CDR3 region has 16 residues. CDR1 is SNHLY and CDR2 is FYNNEI in the germline V gene. The DNA for the CDR3 is TGTGCCAGCGAAACCGGGACACCAAATAGCAATCAGCCCCAGCATTTT. Protein product: CASETGTPNSNQPQHF.

The V gene is TRBV6-6, the J gene TRBJ1-5; no definite D call. The V and J ends lost 5 bases and 7 bases respectively, with 15 bases between them. Looked up from germline, CDR1 is MNHNY and CDR2 is SVGAGI (reference sequence). The CDR3 is made up of 14 amino acids. The CDR3 region has the DNA TGTGCCAGCAGTGACCCCGGGTCTGGGCAGCCCCAGCATTTT. It encodes CASSDPGSGQPQHF.

The V call is TRBV30, the J call TRBJ2-1, with 11 nucleotides matching TRBD2. The germline V gene has CDR1 GTSNPN and CDR2 SVGIG (reference sequence). The V gene end was trimmed by 3 bases and the J gene end by 3 bases; junction bases not matched to a gene: 1. This CDR3 is 14 amino acids long. CDR3 coding DNA: TGTGCCTGGAGGGGACTAGCGGACTACAATGAGCAGTTCTTC. Protein sequence: CAWRGLADYNEQFF.

This clone has just one count. DNA of the CDR3: TGTGCCAGTAGTATCCTCGGGACAGGGTCTAGCACAGATACGCAGTATTTT. It yields the protein CASSILGTGSSTDTQYF. J is TRBJ2-3 and V is TRBV19; 9 positions agree with TRBD1. CDR1 and CDR2 (germline): LNHDA, SQIVND (reference sequence). Trimming at V came to 3 bases and at J to 0 bases, leaving 7 bases not matched to a gene. This CDR3 has 17 residues. Full variable domain (rest looked up from reference TRBV19 and TRBJ2-3): DGGITQSPKYLFRKEGQNVTLSCEQNLNHDAMYWYRQDPGQGLRLIYYSQIVNDFQKGDIAEGYSVSREKKESFPLTVTSAQKNPTAFYLCASSILGTGSSTDTQYFGPGTRLTVL.

The chain joins TRBV28 to TRBJ1-1, with a tentative D call TRBD1 (6 bases). The CDR3 extends over 12 amino acids. Trimming cost V 11 bases and J 3 bases, with 13 bases left between them. Looked up from germline, CDR1 is MDHEN and CDR2 is SYDVKM. The CDR3 region is CAGQNRDTEAFF. DNA for the CDR3: TGTGCCGGACAGAATCGGGACACTGAAGCTTTCTTT.

The chain employs TRBV4-2 and TRBJ2-1; the D is unclear. With 0 bases removed from V and 6 bases from J, the gap between germline ends came to 12 bases. There are 15 residues in the CDR3. Germline CDR1 is LGHNA and CDR2 is YNFKEQ. The CDR3 loop reads CASSQDVGLVNEQFF. The CDR3 DNA reads as TGTGCCAGCAGCCAAGATGTAGGCCTAGTCAATGAGCAGTTCTTC.

The chain links TRBV29-1 to TRBJ2-7; TRBD1 might be the D (5 bases). Germline loops: CDR1 SQVTM, CDR2 ANQGSEA. Trimming shortened V by 4 bases and J by 5 bases, and 18 bases separated the two germline ends. The CDR3 extends over 14 amino acids. CDR3 amino acids: CSVGPPTVGDEQYF. The CDR3 bases are TGCAGCGTTGGTCCCCCGACAGTGGGCGACGAGCAGTACTTC.

The chain couples TRBV7-3 to TRBJ2-1; a weak D match, TRBD2 (6 bases). The germline gives CDR1 SGHTA, CDR2 FQGTGA. V lost 5 bases and J lost 6, with 11 bases in between. This CDR3 is 13 amino acids long. CDR3 bases: TGTGCCAGCAGCCCGAGGACTACCAATGAGCAGTTCTTC. Protein sequence: CASSPRTTNEQFF.

The J gene is TRBJ2-7, the V gene TRBV6-1; 10 nucleotides match TRBD2. Trimming at V came to 7 bases and at J to 2 bases, leaving 5 bases not matched to a gene. The CDR3 is 14 residues long. Looked up from germline, CDR1 is MNHNS and CDR2 is SASEGT. The CDR3 loop is CASISGGNPYEQYF. CDR3 DNA sequence: TGTGCCAGCATTAGCGGGGGGAACCCCTACGAGCAGTACTTC.

The chain uses TRBV5-1 and TRBJ2-7, with D maybe TRBD2 (5 bases). Trimming took off 3 bases at V and 7 bases at J, with 23 bases between the two ends. Germline V CDR1 and CDR2: SGHRS, YFSETQ. The CDR3 runs to 16 residues. CDR3 amino acids: CASSWTSSRGLGEQYF. CDR3 DNA: TGCGCCAGCAGCTGGACCTCTTCTCGGGGTCTAGGGGAGCAGTACTTC.

V usage is TRBV5-1 and J usage is TRBJ2-7; D not resolved. Germline V gene data show CDR1 as SGHRS and CDR2 as YFSETQ. Between the trimmed V and J ends, which lost 8 bases and 3 bases, there was a span of 15 bases. The CDR3 spans 13 residues. The chain's CDR3 is CARAKLHNYEQYF. The DNA of the CDR3 is TGCGCCAGAGCCAAGTTGCATAACTACGAGCAGTACTTC.

The DNA of the CDR3 is TGTGCCTGGGACACAAACTCTGGAAACACCATATATTTT. Translation gives CAWDTNSGNTIYF. This chain joins TRBV30 and TRBJ1-3; no reliable D call. Germline CDR1 and CDR2: GTSNPN and SVGIG (reference sequence). This CDR3 region has 13 residues. V was clipped by 5 bases and J by 0 bases, with 8 bases between them.

The chain combines TRBV14 with TRBJ2-7; TRBD1 matches at 8 bases. J gave up 0 bases and V 0 bases, and 4 bases lay outside the gene matches. This CDR3 has 16 amino acids. Looked up from germline, CDR1 is SGHDN and CDR2 is FVKESK. The CDR3 spells CASSQEGQAGSYEQYF. In nucleotides, the CDR3 is TGTGCCAGCAGCCAAGAGGGACAGGCGGGCTCCTACGAGCAGTACTTC.

This clone showed up just a few times. This chain joins TRBV28 and TRBJ2-7; D not certain. Germline values: CDR1 MDHEN, CDR2 SYDVKM. The V gene lost 5 bases and the J gene lost 3 bases, with 23 bases spanning the gap. The CDR3 sequence is 17 residues long. In DNA, the CDR3 is TGTGCCAGCAGTACGTGGGGTGCCCGATACGGCCGCTACGAGCAGTACTTC. Translation: CASSTWGARYGRYEQYF.

This clone was seen only a few times. The chain has TRBV2 and TRBJ2-7; D uncertain. CDR3 length equals 14 residues. V lost 4 bases and J 3 bases, leaving 13 bases between the germline ends. CDR1 and CDR2 from the germline V gene are SNHLY and FYNNEI. CDR3 nucleotide sequence: TGTGCCAGCAGTGGTGTTACGTTCGGCTACGAGCAGTACTTC. Translating gives CASSGVTFGYEQYF.

This clone was observed a handful of times. This chain joins TRBV19 and TRBJ2-3; 10 bases are a match to TRBD2. CDR3 size: 19 residues. CDR1 and CDR2 (germline): LNHDA, SQIVND (reference sequence). J lost 1 base, V lost 3 bases, and 13 bases had no gene match. In nucleotides, the CDR3 is TGTGCCAGTAGTATTCTAGCGGGAGCTTACCCCGGTCGCACAGATACGCAGTATTTT. Translating it yields CASSILAGAYPGRTDTQYF.

The chain uses TRBV6-5 and TRBJ2-3; D is undetermined. Trimming took 6 bases from V and 0 from J, leaving 10 bases between them. The CDR3 runs 14 residues. Germline CDR1 is MNHEY and CDR2 is SVGAGI. The CDR3 here is CASSLTASTDTQYF. CDR3 bases: TGTGCCAGCAGCCTCACAGCAAGCACAGATACGCAGTATTTT.

The chain links TRBV5-1 to TRBJ2-5, with TRBD1 identical over 10 bases. The CDR3 runs 14 residues. With V trimmed by 3 bases and J by 4 bases, 3 bases remained unmatched. The germline V gene encodes CDR1 SGHRS and CDR2 YFSETQ. The CDR3 sequence is CASSYGQGGETQYF. The CDR3 nucleotides are TGCGCCAGCAGCTACGGACAGGGGGGAGAGACCCAGTACTTC.

The chain joins TRBV2 to TRBJ2-7; possible D gene TRBD2, 5 bases. This CDR3 spans 14 amino acids. From germline, CDR1 is SNHLY and CDR2 FYNNEI. V gave up 0 bases and J gave up 4 bases, with 10 bases separating them. The DNA for the CDR3 is TGTGCCAGCAGTGAAGCGCTTCGGGGTTACGAGCAGTACTTC. It codes for CASSEALRGYEQYF. The full variable domain, with the rest looked up from reference TRBV2 and TRBJ2-7, is EPEVTQTPSHQVTQMGQEVILRCVPISNHLYFYWYRQILGQKVEFLVSFYNNEISEKSEIFDDQFSVERPDGSNFTLKIRSTKLEDSAMYFCASSEALRGYEQYFGPGTRLTVT.

This chain links TRBV6-5 with TRBJ1-1, with 7 nucleotides matching TRBD1. Germline assignment: CDR1 MNHEY and CDR2 SVGAGI. The V segment lost 8 bases and the J segment 1 base; nucleotides outside the gene matches: 4. The CDR3 is 13 amino acids. This chain's CDR3 is CASRRQGNTEAFF. The CDR3 nucleotides read TGTGCCAGCCGGCGACAGGGGAACACTGAAGCTTTCTTT.

V and J are TRBV2 and TRBJ1-5; weak D call: TRBD1 (6 bases). Trimming removed 9 bases from V and 3 bases from J, with 12 bases in between. The CDR3 is 13 residues long. Germline CDR1 reads SNHLY; CDR2 reads FYNNEI. CDR3: CASHRDINQPQHF. DNA of the CDR3: TGTGCCAGTCACCGGGACATCAATCAGCCCCAGCATTTT.

The sample holds a few counts of this clone. The chain couples TRBV4-2 to TRBJ1-1, with a possible D match to TRBD1 (5 bases). The CDR3 consists of 14 residues. The germline V gene encodes CDR1 LGHNA and CDR2 YNFKEQ. Trimming pared 2 bases from V and 7 bases from J, leaving 14 bases between. CDR3 sequence (DNA): TGTGCCAGCAGCCAAATCGCCTGGGGGGGTGAAGCTTTCTTT. Translated: CASSQIAWGGEAFF.

The V and J genes are TRBV4-1 and TRBJ1-4, with D tentatively TRBD1 (6 bases). The germline CDR1 and CDR2 sequences are MGHRA and YSYEKL. The V and J ends lost 1 base and 7 bases respectively, with 10 bases between them. This CDR3 region has 14 residues. The CDR3 reads CASSQGGQFEKLFF. The CDR3 region has the DNA TGCGCCAGCAGCCAAGGTGGACAGTTTGAAAAACTGTTTTTT.

CDR3 bases: TGTGCCAGCATTCCCCACGGGGGCCGGAACACTGAAGCTTTCTTT. Amino acid sequence: CASIPHGGRNTEAFF. The J gene is TRBJ1-1, the V gene TRBV28; possible D gene TRBD1, 6 bases. In germline, CDR1 is MDHEN, CDR2 SYDVKM. Between the trimmed V and J ends, which lost 7 bases and 1 base, there was a span of 16 bases. The CDR3 has 15 amino acids.